One and the same sample provided the 5 T cell receptor beta chains below, sequenced in a study of vaccination effects on CD4 cells after COVID-19. Isolation of CD4+ T cells took place after approximately 10 days of culture. These receptors' antigens are unknown. Generated by immunoSEQ multiplex PCR, the TCRdb table keeps only in-frame clones and is missing some. The sample yields about 38,000 clones, around 76% seen once. The specimen comprised CD4+ T cells from PBMCs cultured without peptide, sampled before COVID-19 vaccination. These receptors were obtained from a human donor who received a COVID-19 vaccine.

This chain connects TRBV7-2 to TRBJ1-1; no firm D call. Germline-derived CDR1 and CDR2 are SGHTA and FQGNSA. The CDR3 extends over 16 amino acids. V was pared by 2 bases and J by 0 bases, with 13 bases between. Here the CDR3 reads CASSLSLTIMNTEAFF. Here the CDR3 DNA reads TGTGCCAGCAGCTTATCCCTGACAATTATGAACACTGAAGCTTTCTTT.

This chain connects TRBV5-1 to TRBJ2-3; D may match TRBD1 or TRBD2 (5 bases each). The CDR3 has 15 amino acids. Germline assignment: CDR1 SGHRS and CDR2 YFSETQ. V was clipped by 0 bases and J by 7 bases, with 15 bases between them. CDR3 in DNA: TGCGCCAGCAGCTTGGTCCAGGGACGGTGGAATACGCAGTATTTT. Translating gives CASSLVQGRWNTQYF.

The chain couples TRBV12-3 or TRBV12-4 to TRBJ1-1; TRBD1 matches 7 bases. The junction had 5 bases not matched to a gene; V was cut back by 2 bases and J by 8 bases. This CDR3 region has 13 residues. The DNA for the CDR3 is TGTGCCAGCAGTTTAAACAGGGGCAGGGAAGCTTTCTTT. This sequence encodes CASSLNRGREAFF.

Only a few counts were recorded for this clone. The chain combines TRBV5-1 with TRBJ2-4; no definite D call. Germline V gene data show CDR1 as SGHRS and CDR2 as YFSETQ. This CDR3 comprises 14 residues. Deletions cut 0 bases from V and 5 bases from J, with 9 bases between. CDR3 in DNA: TGCGCCAGCAGCTTGGCAGGTCCGGAAAACATTCAGTACTTC. Amino acid sequence: CASSLAGPENIQYF.

CDR3 region: CASSFGRNGYTF. CDR3 in DNA: TGTGCCAGCAGCTTCGGACGGAATGGCTACACCTTC. The chain joins TRBV7-2 to TRBJ1-2; no clear D gene. Germline V CDR1 and CDR2: SGHTA, FQGNSA. V shed 3 bases and J shed 6 bases, with 8 bases lying between them. This CDR3 contains 12 residues.